Listed here are 2 T cell receptor beta chains from one sample, sequenced in a study of blood T cells in healthy people across ages. Then a second PCR, running roughly 6 to 11 cycles, was carried out with a sample-barcoded 5' primer and a J-beta primer mix. TCRdb re-called the 5' RACE reads through MiXCR, storing one row per CDR3 protein. The data show some 1.5 million distinct CDR3 sequences, about 45% seen once. Sequencing used blood. These receptors came from a woman under 30 in good health.

The chain uses TRBV10-3 and TRBJ2-5; D perhaps matches TRBD2 (5 bases). Germline loops: CDR1 ENHRY, CDR2 SYGVKD. The CDR3 has 14 residues. With 6 bases removed from V and 4 bases from J, the gap between germline ends came to 15 bases. CDR3 DNA: TGTGCCATCAGCGAACGAAGCGGTGGAGAGACCCAGTACTTC. Protein sequence: CAISERSGGETQYF.

Comments on this clonotype: One end of the junction varies from germline; a read error may be responsible. The CDR3 DNA is TGTGCCAGCGCACCACCTATGACCAATGAGCAGTTCTTC. Translating gives CASAPPMTNEQFF. The J gene is TRBJ2-1, the V gene TRBV18; D remains unclear. The V gene's germline CDR1 is KGHSH and CDR2 LQKENI. The CDR3 has 13 residues. The full variable domain, with the rest looked up from reference TRBV18 and TRBJ2-1, is NAGVMQNPRHLVRRRGQEARLRCSPMKGHSHVYWYRQLPEEGLKFMVYLQKENIIDESGMPKERFSAEFPKEGPSILRIQQVVRGDSAAYFCASAPPMTNEQFFGPGTRLTVL.